This TCR beta chain was captured in a study of blood T cell repertoires in COVID-19. This clone was detected a few times. The length of the CDR3 is 15 residues. After removal of 6 bases from V and 1 base from J, the junction contained 2 bases not matched to a gene. Germline lookup yields CDR1 MDHEN and CDR2 SYDVKM. Profiled with immunoSEQ multiplex PCR; TCRdb holds only in-frame clones, not every one. This sample has 150,000 to 200,000 clones, with roughly 89% found just once. Sequencing was done on a sample of peripheral blood. This clonotype was sampled from a man between 18 and 29 years old with active or convalescent COVID-19. The chain has TRBV28 and TRBJ2-5; 13 bases map to TRBD2. The CDR3 region has the DNA TGTGCCAGCAGGAGACTAGCGGGGGGCCAAGAGACCCAGTACTTC. Encoded protein: CASRRLAGGQETQYF.